The 21 T cell receptor beta chains below were found in one sample sequenced in a study of response to subunit inactivated influenza vaccine. Via MiXCR, TCRdb re-called the RT-PCR reads, giving one row per CDR3 protein. The profile shows over 150,000 distinct CDR3 sequences, approximately 11% of them singletons. The material was CD8+ T cells sorted from PBMCs, obtained around 25 months after vaccination. These receptor sequences come from a man aged 45 to 70 who received an inactivated influenza vaccine.

The table lists this clonotype with a few counts. The V call is TRBV24-1, the J call TRBJ2-3; D not resolved. CDR1 is KGHDR and CDR2 is SFDVKD in the germline V gene. This CDR3 is built from 16 residues. V was pared by 0 bases and J by 0 bases, with 9 bases between. CDR3 in amino acids: CATSDLGGTSTDTQYF. The DNA for the CDR3 is TGTGCCACCAGTGATTTGGGCGGCACAAGCACAGATACGCAGTATTTT.

This clonotype came up a few times. The chain's CDR3 is CASSLFSGNAKGYGYTF. CDR3 bases: TGTGCCAGCAGTTTATTTTCAGGGAATGCGAAAGGCTATGGCTACACCTTC. V usage is TRBV28 and J usage is TRBJ1-2, with a possible D match to TRBD1 (5 bases). The CDR3 has 17 amino acids. With 1 base removed from V and 4 bases from J, the gap between germline ends came to 19 bases. Germline V gene data show CDR1 as MDHEN and CDR2 as SYDVKM.

V and J are TRBV11-1 and TRBJ2-3; D gene uncertain. CDR1 is SGHAT, CDR2 FQDESV, per germline (reference sequence). The V and J ends lost 3 bases and 0 bases respectively, with 13 bases between them. The CDR3 loop spans 16 amino acids. The CDR3, as DNA: TGTGCCAGCAGCTTGCTAGACACACGTAGCACAGATACGCAGTATTTT. Protein: CASSLLDTRSTDTQYF.

This clonotype was detected a few times. V usage is TRBV5-5 and J usage is TRBJ2-5; 7 nucleotides match TRBD1. Germline loops: CDR1 SGHKS, CDR2 YYEKEE (reference sequence). V shed 4 bases, J shed 3 bases, and the junction held 9 bases outside the gene matches. The CDR3 is 15 residues long. The CDR3: CASSHWDSPEETQYF. CDR3 DNA: TGTGCCAGCAGCCACTGGGACAGTCCGGAAGAGACCCAGTACTTC.

In its sample, this clonotype was seen many times. This chain uses TRBV5-6 with TRBJ2-1; 10 bases fit TRBD2. Germline V gene lookup returns CDR1 SGHDT and CDR2 YYEEEE. This CDR3 comprises 17 residues. The junction had 9 bases not matched to a gene; V was cut back by 0 bases and J by 6 bases. This chain's CDR3 is CASSLVLLAGVSNEQFF. The CDR3 region has the DNA TGTGCCAGCAGCTTGGTGCTCCTAGCGGGAGTAAGCAATGAGCAGTTCTTC.

The V gene is TRBV15, the J gene TRBJ1-2; 7 bases align to TRBD1. CDR3 size: 14 residues. V was clipped by 2 bases and J by 8 bases; unmatched bases: 8. The germline gives CDR1 LNHNV, CDR2 YYDKDF (reference sequence). The CDR3 DNA sequence: TGTGCCACCAGCAGAATACTAACAGGGGACGGCTACACCTTC. It encodes CATSRILTGDGYTF.

This clonotype was observed a handful of times. The chain recombines TRBV12-3 or TRBV12-4 with TRBJ2-4; 9 bases are a match to TRBD1. The J segment lost 5 bases and the V segment lost 5 bases, leaving 4 bases of the junction unmatched. The CDR3 is 14 amino acids. The CDR3 DNA sequence: TGTGCCAGCAGTCCTAGGACAGGGGAAAACATTCAGTACTTC. Its protein product is CASSPRTGENIQYF.

The rearrangement uses TRBV4-1 and TRBJ2-1; D is undetermined. This CDR3 is 13 amino acids long. The V gene lost 3 bases and the J gene lost 8 bases, with 11 bases spanning the gap. CDR1 is MGHRA and CDR2 is YSYEKL in the germline V gene. The CDR3 DNA reads as TGCGCCAGCAGCCAGGTCCCTGGGGATGAGCAGTTCTTC. It is translated as CASSQVPGDEQFF.

This rearrangement joins TRBV28 to TRBJ1-6; no reliable D call. The CDR3 loop spans 14 amino acids. The germline V gene has CDR1 MDHEN and CDR2 SYDVKM. Trimming stripped 2 bases from V and 6 bases from J, with 8 bases between. The CDR3 loop reads CASSLQRVNSPLHF. The CDR3, as DNA: TGTGCCAGCAGTTTACAACGGGTTAATTCACCCCTCCACTTT.

The chain carries TRBV20-1 and TRBJ2-1; weak D call: TRBD1 (6 bases). The CDR3 runs 13 residues. CDR1 is DFQATT and CDR2 is SNEGSKA in the germline V gene (reference sequence). Trimming stripped 2 bases from V and 9 bases from J, with 14 bases between. CDR3 amino acids: CSARRWGHREQFF. CDR3 coding DNA: TGCAGTGCTAGACGTTGGGGGCACCGTGAGCAGTTCTTC.

J is TRBJ2-7 and V is TRBV6-2 or TRBV6-3; D is unresolved. This CDR3 contains 11 residues. V was shortened by 2 bases and J by 6 bases, with 5 bases between the two germline ends. Germline CDR1 MNHEY, CDR2 SVGEGT. CDR3 sequence: CASSYVSEQYF. DNA of the CDR3: TGTGCCAGCAGTTACGTCTCCGAGCAGTACTTC.

The J gene is TRBJ2-7, the V gene TRBV4-2, with a possible D match to TRBD1 (5 bases). The germline V and J ends were trimmed by 1 base and 3 bases, with 10 bases remaining between them. Germline CDR1 is LGHNA and CDR2 is YNFKEQ. The CDR3 consists of 14 residues. The CDR3, as DNA: TGTGCCAGCAGCCAAGTCCCCAGGGACTACGAGCAGTACTTC. This sequence encodes CASSQVPRDYEQYF.

The J gene is TRBJ2-1, the V gene TRBV29-1, with TRBD1 identical over 9 bases. V shed 3 bases, J shed 9 bases, and the junction held 15 bases outside the gene matches. The CDR3 length is 16 residues. Germline assignment: CDR1 SQVTM and CDR2 ANQGSEA. The CDR3 reads CSVDAPGQGMWGEQFF. CDR3 DNA: TGCAGCGTTGACGCCCCCGGACAGGGGATGTGGGGTGAGCAGTTCTTC.

In this sample, this clonotype turned up a few times. The chain couples TRBV5-1 to TRBJ2-7; the D call may be TRBD1 or TRBD2 (6 bases each). From germline, CDR1 is SGHRS and CDR2 YFSETQ. V dropped 5 bases and J dropped 2 bases, with 8 bases sitting between them. CDR3 size: 12 residues. CDR3 residues: CASSGGPYEQYF. CDR3 sequence (DNA): TGCGCCAGCAGTGGGGGGCCCTACGAGCAGTACTTC.

J is TRBJ2-1 and V is TRBV28; the D gene is possibly TRBD1 (6 bases). Between the trimmed V and J ends, which lost 5 bases and 5 bases, there was a span of 13 bases. This CDR3 is 14 amino acids long. CDR1 MDHEN and CDR2 SYDVKM come from the germline V gene. CDR3 protein: CASSLGTIHNEQFF. The CDR3, as DNA: TGTGCCAGCAGTCTCGGGACAATTCACAATGAGCAGTTCTTC.

This clonotype was detected only a few times. The J gene is TRBJ2-7, the V gene TRBV12-3 or TRBV12-4; maybe TRBD1 (5 bases). The V end was cut by 7 bases, the J end by 0 bases, with 10 bases between. The CDR3 is made up of 13 amino acids. The DNA of the CDR3 is TGTGCCAGCAAGCCGACAGACTCCTACGAGCAGTACTTC. Protein product: CASKPTDSYEQYF.

In its sample, this clonotype was seen a few times. The chain recombines TRBV28 with TRBJ1-1; 7 bases agree with TRBD1. Trimming removed 6 bases from V and 2 bases from J; junction bases left unmatched: 6. The CDR3 sequence is 14 residues long. Germline V lookup: CDR1 MDHEN, CDR2 SYDVKM. For the CDR3, the DNA is TGTGCCAGCAGCGGGGGGGACAGAAACACTGAAGCTTTCTTT. This encodes CASSGGDRNTEAFF.

The chain uses TRBV5-1 and TRBJ2-2; 7 positions match TRBD2. There are 13 residues in the CDR3. Germline V CDR1 and CDR2: SGHRS, YFSETQ. With 3 bases clipped from V and 6 bases from J, the junction kept 2 bases outside the gene matches. CDR3 sequence: CASSYTSAGELFF. The CDR3 DNA follows: TGCGCCAGCAGCTATACTAGCGCCGGGGAGCTGTTTTTT.

In regard to this clonotype: The CDR3 does not end in the conserved phenylalanine or tryptophan, so this is likely a read error. This chain joins TRBV6-5 and TRBJ2-3, with a weak D call TRBD2 (6 bases). This CDR3 contains 16 residues. Germline lookup yields CDR1 MNHEY and CDR2 SVGAGI. V lost 0 bases, J lost 0 bases, and 10 bases lay in between. In nucleotides, the CDR3 is TGTGCCAGCAGTTACTCCCGGGACTTTAGCACAGATACGCAGTATTCT. Its protein is CASSYSRDFSTDTQYS.

The chain recombines TRBV28 with TRBJ1-5, with 7 nucleotides matching TRBD1. Germline CDR1 reads MDHEN; CDR2 reads SYDVKM. This CDR3 comprises 19 residues. The junction had 16 bases not matched to a gene; V was cut back by 5 bases and J by 0 bases. CDR3 residues: CASSPGGQTSGYSNQPQHF. CDR3 DNA: TGTGCCAGCAGTCCCGGGGGACAGACCAGCGGTTATAGCAATCAGCCCCAGCATTTT.

This clonotype has just a few counts. This rearrangement joins TRBV28 to TRBJ1-6, with D perhaps matching TRBD1 (6 bases). With 2 bases removed from V and 10 bases from J, the gap between germline ends came to 15 bases. This CDR3 has 15 residues. Germline loops: CDR1 MDHEN, CDR2 SYDVKM. The CDR3 DNA is TGTGCCAGCAGTTTAAGAGGGGGGTTTTGGTCACCCCTCCACTTT. Its translation is CASSLRGGFWSPLHF.